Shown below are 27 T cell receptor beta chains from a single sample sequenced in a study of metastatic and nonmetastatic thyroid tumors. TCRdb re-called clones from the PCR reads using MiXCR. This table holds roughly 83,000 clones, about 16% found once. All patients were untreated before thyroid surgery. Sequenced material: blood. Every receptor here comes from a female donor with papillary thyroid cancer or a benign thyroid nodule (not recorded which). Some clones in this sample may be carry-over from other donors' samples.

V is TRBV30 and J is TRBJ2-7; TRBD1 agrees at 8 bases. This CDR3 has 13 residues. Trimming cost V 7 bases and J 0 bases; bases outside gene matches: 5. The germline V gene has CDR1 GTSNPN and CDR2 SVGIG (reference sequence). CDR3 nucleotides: TGTGCCTCGACCGGGACAGGCTCCTACGAGCAGTACTTC. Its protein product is CASTGTGSYEQYF.

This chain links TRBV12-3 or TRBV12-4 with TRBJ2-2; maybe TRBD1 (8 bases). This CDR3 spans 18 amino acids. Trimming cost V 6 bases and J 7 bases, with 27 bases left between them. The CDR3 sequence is CASSQVGGAGGWIGELFF. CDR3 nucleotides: TGTGCCAGCAGCCAAGTGGGGGGGGCAGGGGGCTGGATCGGGGAGCTGTTTTTT.

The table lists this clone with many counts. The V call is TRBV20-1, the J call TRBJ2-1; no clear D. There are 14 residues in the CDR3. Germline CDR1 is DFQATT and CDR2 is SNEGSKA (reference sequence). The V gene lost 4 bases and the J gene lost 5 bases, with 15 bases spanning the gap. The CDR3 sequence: CSATRMGQHNEQFF. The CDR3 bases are TGCAGTGCTACCCGGATGGGCCAGCACAATGAGCAGTTCTTC.

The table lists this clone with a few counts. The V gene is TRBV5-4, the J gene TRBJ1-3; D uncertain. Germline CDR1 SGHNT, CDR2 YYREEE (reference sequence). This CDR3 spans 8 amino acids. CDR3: CAGNTIYF. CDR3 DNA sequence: TGTGCTGGAAACACCATATATTTT.

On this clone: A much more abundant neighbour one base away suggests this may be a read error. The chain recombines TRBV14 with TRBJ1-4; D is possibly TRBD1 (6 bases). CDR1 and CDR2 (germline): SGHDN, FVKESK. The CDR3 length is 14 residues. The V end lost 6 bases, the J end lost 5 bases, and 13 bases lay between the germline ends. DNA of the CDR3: TGTGCCAGCAGGCCGGGGGCGCTCAATGAAAAACTGTTTTTT. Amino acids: CASRPGALNEKLFF.

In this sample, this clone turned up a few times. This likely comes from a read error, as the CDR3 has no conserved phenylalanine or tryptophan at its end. CDR3 sequence: CASTSGTSGNTIYL. In nucleotides, the CDR3 is TGTGCCAGCACCTCGGGAACCTCTGGAAACACCATATATCTT. The chain joins TRBV6-1 to TRBJ1-3; no clear D. The V gene lost 7 bases and the J gene lost 0 bases, with 10 bases spanning the gap. The germline V gene has CDR1 MNHNS and CDR2 SASEGT. CDR3 size: 14 residues.

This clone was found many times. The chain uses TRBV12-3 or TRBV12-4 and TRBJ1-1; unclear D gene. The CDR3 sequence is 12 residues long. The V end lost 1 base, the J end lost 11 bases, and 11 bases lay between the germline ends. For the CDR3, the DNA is TGTGCCAGCAGTTTAGGTGTCAGCAAGGCTTTCTTT. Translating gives CASSLGVSKAFF.

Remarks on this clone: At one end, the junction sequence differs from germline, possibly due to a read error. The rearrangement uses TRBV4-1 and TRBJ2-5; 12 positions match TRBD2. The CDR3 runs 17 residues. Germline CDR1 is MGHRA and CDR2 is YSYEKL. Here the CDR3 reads CTSSQEALAGGQETQYF. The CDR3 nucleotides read TGCACCAGCAGCCAAGAAGCCCTAGCGGGGGGGCAAGAGACCCAGTACTTC.

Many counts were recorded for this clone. The CDR3 protein is CASSLDMGADTQYF. The CDR3 DNA follows: TGTGCCAGCAGCCTAGACATGGGCGCGGATACGCAGTATTTT. This chain joins TRBV7-6 and TRBJ2-3; the D is unclear. V lost 5 bases to trimming and J lost 6 bases, with 15 bases between them. The CDR3 consists of 14 residues. Looked up from germline, CDR1 is SGHVS and CDR2 is FNYEAQ.

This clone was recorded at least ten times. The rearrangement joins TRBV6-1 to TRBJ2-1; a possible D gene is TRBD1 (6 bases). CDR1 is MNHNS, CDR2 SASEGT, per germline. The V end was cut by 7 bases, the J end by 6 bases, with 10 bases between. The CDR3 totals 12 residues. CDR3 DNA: TGTGCCAGCAACAGGGTGGGCAATGAGCAGTTCTTC. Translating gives CASNRVGNEQFF.

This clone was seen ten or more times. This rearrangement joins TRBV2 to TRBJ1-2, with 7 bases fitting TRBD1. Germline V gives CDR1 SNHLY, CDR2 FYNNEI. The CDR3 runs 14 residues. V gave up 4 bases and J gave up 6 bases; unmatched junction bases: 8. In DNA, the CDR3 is TGTGCCAGCAGTGGGAAGACAGGGACGGATGGCTACACCTTC. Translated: CASSGKTGTDGYTF.

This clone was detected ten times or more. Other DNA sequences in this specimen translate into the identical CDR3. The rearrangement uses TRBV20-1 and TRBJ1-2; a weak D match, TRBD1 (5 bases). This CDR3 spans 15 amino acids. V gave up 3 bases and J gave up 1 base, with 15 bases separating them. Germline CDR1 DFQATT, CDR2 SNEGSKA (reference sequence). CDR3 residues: CSASGEVGGNYGYTF. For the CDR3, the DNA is TGCAGTGCTAGTGGGGAGGTGGGGGGTAACTATGGCTACACCTTC.

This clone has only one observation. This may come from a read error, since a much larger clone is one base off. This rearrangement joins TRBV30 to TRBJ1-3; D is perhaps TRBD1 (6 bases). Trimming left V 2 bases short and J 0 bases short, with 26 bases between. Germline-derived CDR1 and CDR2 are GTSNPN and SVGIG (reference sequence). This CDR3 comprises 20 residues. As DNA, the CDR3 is TGTGCCTGGAGTTCGTTGGGGGGCCAACCCTCCCCTAGCTCTGGAAACACCATATATTTT. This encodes CAWSSLGGQPSPSSGNTIYF.

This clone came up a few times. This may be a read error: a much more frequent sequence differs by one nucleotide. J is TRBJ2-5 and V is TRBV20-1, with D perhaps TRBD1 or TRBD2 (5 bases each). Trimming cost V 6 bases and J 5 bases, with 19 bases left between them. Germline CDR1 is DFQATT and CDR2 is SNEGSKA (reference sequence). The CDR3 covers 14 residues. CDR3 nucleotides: TGCAGTGCCCCAGATAGAGGGACGTGCGAGACCCAGTACTTC. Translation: CSAPDRGTCETQYF.

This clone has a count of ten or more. Here the CDR3 reads CASSPQLAGGPREQYF. Written as DNA, the CDR3 is TGTGCCAGCAGCCCGCAACTAGCGGGGGGGCCAAGGGAGCAGTACTTC. The chain links TRBV11-2 to TRBJ2-7, with 13 positions matching TRBD2. Germline assignment: CDR1 SGHAT and CDR2 FQNNGV. V lost 5 bases and J lost 7; bases outside the gene matches: 11. The CDR3 runs to 16 residues.

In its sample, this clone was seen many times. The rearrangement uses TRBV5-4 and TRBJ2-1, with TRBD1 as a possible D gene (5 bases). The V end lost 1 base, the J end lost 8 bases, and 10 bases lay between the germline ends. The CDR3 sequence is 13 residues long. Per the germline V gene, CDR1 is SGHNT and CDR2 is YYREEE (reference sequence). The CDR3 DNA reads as TGTGCCAGCAGCTTGTTTCAGGGCTATGAGCAGTTCTTC. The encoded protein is CASSLFQGYEQFF.

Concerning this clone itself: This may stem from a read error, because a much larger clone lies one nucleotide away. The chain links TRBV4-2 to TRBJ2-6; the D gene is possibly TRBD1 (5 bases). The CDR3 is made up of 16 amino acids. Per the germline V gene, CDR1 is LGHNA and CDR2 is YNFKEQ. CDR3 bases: TGTGCCAGCAGCCAAGACCCATCCTCTGGGGCCAACGCCCTGACTTTC. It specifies CASSQDPSSGANALTF.

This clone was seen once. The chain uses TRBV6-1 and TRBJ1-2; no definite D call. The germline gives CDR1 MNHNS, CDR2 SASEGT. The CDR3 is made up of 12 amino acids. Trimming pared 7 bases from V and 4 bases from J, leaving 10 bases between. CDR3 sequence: CASTEAAYGYTF. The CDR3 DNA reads TGTGCCAGCACCGAGGCGGCCTATGGCTACACCTTC.

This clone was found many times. CDR3 residues: CASSPGTGVETQYF. CDR3 sequence (DNA): TGCGCCAGCAGTCCCGGGACAGGGGTAGAGACCCAGTACTTC. The rearrangement joins TRBV10-1 to TRBJ2-5, with 10 bases that match TRBD1. Germline V lookup: CDR1 WNHNN, CDR2 SYGVQD (reference sequence). The CDR3 extends over 14 amino acids. V lost 5 bases to trimming and J lost 4 bases; unmatched junction nucleotides: 4.

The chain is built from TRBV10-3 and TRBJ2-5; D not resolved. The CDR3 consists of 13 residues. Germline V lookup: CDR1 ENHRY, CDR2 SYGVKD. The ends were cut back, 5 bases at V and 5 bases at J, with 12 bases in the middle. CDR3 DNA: TGTGCCATCAGTTCCCTCATTTACGAGACCCAGTACTTC. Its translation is CAISSLIYETQYF.

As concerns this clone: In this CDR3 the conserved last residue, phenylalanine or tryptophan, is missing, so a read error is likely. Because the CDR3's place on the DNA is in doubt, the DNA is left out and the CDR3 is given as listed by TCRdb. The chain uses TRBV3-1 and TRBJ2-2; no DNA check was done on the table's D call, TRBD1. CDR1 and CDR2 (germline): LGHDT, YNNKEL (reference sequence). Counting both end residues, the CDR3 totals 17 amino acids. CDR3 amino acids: CASSQVRQGFGTGEMFL.

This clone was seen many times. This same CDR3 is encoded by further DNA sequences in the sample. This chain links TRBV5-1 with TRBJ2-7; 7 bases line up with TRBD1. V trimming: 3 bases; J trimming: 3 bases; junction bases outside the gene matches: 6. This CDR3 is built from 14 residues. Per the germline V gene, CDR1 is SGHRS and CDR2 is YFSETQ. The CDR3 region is CASSSTTGNYEQYF. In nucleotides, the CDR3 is TGCGCCAGCAGCTCAACGACAGGGAACTACGAGCAGTACTTC.

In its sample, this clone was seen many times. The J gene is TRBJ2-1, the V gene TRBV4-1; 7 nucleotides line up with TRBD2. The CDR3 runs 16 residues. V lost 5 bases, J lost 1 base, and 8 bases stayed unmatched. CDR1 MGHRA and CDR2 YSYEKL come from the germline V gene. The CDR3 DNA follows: TGCGCCAGCAGCGCTATAGCGGGTCGATCCTACAATGAGCAGTTCTTC. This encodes CASSAIAGRSYNEQFF.

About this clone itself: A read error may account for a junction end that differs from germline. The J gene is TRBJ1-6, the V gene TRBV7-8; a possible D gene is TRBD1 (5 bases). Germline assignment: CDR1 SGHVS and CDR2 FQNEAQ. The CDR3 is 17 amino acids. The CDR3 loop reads CANSSGVRESYNSPLHF. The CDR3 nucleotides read TGTGCCAACAGCTCAGGAGTCAGGGAGTCCTATAATTCACCCCTCCACTTT.

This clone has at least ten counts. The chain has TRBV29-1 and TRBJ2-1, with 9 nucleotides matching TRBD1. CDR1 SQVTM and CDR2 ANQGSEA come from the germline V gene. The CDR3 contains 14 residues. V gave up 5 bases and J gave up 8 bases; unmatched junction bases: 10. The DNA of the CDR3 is TGCAGCGTTAAAGGACAGGGGCGGCTCGATGAGCAGTTCTTC. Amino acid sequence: CSVKGQGRLDEQFF.

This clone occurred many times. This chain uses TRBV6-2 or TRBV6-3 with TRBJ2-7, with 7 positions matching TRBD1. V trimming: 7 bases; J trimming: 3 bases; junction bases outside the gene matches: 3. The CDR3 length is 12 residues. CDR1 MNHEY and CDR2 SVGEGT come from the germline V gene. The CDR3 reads CASKQGNYEQYF. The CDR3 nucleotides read TGTGCCAGCAAACAGGGGAACTACGAGCAGTACTTC.

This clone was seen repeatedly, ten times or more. The DNA of the CDR3 is TGCGCCAGCAGCCAAGTTTCCGAAGTGGTTAGTGGCTACACCTTC. It translates to CASSQVSEVVSGYTF. The chain has TRBV4-1 and TRBJ1-2, with D unclear. Trimming shortened V by 1 base and J by 7 bases, and 16 bases separated the two germline ends. The CDR3 is 15 residues long. The germline CDR1 and CDR2 sequences are MGHRA and YSYEKL.